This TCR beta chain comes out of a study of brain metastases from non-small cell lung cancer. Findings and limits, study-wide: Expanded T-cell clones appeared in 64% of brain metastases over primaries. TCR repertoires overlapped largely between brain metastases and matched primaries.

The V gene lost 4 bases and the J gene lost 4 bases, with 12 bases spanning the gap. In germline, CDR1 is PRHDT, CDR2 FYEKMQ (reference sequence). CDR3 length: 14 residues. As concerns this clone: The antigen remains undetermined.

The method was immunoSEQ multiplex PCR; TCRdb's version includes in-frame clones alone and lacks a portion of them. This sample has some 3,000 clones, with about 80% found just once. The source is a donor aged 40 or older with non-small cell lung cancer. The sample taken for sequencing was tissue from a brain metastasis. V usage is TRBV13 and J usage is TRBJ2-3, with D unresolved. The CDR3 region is CASSSRTRPDTQYF. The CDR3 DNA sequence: TGTGCCAGCAGCTCTCGGACCCGACCAGATACGCAGTATTTT.